This TCR beta chain comes out of a study of OX40 agonist ivuxolimab in advanced cancers. Overall study context: The dose-escalation cohort had hepatocellular carcinoma, melanoma, renal cell or head and neck cancer.

TCRdb's table, derived via immunoSEQ multiplex PCR, lists solely in-frame clones and lacks some. The sample has fewer than 90,000 clones; roughly 88% are singletons. Patients were excluded for autoimmune disease history or systemic immunosuppression. With V trimmed by 2 bases and J by 7 bases, 7 bases remained unmatched. CDR3 length: 16 residues. Here the sequenced sample was CD4+ or CD8+ T cells sorted from blood, taken in a trial of the OX40 agonist ivuxolimab. The clonotype was recovered from an adult with an advanced solid tumor such as melanoma, head and neck, liver or kidney cancer. The chain uses TRBV5-7 and TRBJ2-1, with 12 positions matching TRBD2. TRBV5-7 carries the ORF label, with uncertain function. CDR3 sequence reads: CASSFWLLAGGNEQFF. In nucleotides, the CDR3 is TGTGCCAGCAGCTTCTGGTTGCTAGCGGGAGGGAATGAGCAGTTCTTC.